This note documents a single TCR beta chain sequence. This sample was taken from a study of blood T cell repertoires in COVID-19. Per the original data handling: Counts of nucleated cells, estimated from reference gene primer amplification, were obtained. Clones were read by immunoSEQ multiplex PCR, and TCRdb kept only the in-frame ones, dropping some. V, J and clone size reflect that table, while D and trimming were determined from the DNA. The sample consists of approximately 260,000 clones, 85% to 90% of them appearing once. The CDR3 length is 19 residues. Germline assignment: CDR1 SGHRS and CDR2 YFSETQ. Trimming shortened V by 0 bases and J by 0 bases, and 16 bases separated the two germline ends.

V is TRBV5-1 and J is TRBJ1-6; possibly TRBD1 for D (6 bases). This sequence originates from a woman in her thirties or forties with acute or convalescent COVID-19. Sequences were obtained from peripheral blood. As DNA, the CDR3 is TGCGCCAGCAGCTTGGTTCTGCGGACAGCGAGCTCCTATAATTCACCCCTCCACTTT. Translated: CASSLVLRTASSYNSPLHF.